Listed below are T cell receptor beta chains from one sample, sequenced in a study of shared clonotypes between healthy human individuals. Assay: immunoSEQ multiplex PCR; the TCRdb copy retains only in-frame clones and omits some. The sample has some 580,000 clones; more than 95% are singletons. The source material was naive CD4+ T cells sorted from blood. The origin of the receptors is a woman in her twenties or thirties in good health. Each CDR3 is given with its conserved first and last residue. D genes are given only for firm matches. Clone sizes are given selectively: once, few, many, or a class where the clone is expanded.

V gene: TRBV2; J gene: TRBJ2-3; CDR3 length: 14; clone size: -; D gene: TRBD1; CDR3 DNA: TGTGCCAGCAGTGTAACAGGGGGAACAGATACGCAGTATTTT; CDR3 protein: CASSVTGGTDTQYF
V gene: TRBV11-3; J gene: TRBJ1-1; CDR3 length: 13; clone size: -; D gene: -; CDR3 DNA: TGTGCCAGCAGAAAGACAGTGAACACTGAAGCTTTCTTT; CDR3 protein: CASRKTVNTEAFF
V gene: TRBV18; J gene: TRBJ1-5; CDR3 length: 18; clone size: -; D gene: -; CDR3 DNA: TGTGCCAGCTCACGAGGTATCGGGGGCCACAATAGCAATCAGCCCCAGCATTTT; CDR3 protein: CASSRGIGGHNSNQPQHF
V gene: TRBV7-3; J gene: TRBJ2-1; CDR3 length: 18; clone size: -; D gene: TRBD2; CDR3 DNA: TGTGCCAGCAGCCCAGGACTAGCGGGAGGTCCCTCCTACAATGAGCAGTTCTTC; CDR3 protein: CASSPGLAGGPSYNEQFF
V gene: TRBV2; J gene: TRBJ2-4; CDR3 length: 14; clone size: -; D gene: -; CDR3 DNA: TGTGCCAGCAATCGGGTTCTAGCCAAAAACATTCAGTACTTC; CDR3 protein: CASNRVLAKNIQYF
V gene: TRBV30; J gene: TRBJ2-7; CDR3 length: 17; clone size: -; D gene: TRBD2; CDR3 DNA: TGTGCCTGCCAGGGGGGTCGGACTAGCGGGAATTCCTACGAGCAGTACTTC; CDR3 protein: CACQGGRTSGNSYEQYF
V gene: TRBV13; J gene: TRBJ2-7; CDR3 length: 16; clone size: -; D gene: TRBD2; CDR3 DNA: TGTGCCAGCAGCCCAGGCGGCCTAGCGGGATTATACGAGCAGTACTTC; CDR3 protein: CASSPGGLAGLYEQYF
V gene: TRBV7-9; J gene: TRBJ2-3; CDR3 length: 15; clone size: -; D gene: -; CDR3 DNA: TGTGCCAGCAGCCCCCCCGGGACCCTCACAGATACGCAGTATTTT; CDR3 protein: CASSPPGTLTDTQYF
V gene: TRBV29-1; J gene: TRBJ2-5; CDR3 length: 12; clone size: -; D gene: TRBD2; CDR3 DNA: TGCACCCGCGGGAGGAGGAGAAAGACCCAGTACTTC; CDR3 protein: CTRGRRRKTQYF
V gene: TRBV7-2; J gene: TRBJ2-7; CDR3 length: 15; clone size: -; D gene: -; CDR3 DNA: TGTGCCAGCAGCTTACGTGGAGGGGGTGACAGCGAGCAGTACTTC; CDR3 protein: CASSLRGGGDSEQYF
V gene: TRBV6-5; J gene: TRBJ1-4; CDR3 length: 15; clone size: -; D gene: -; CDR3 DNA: TGTGCCAGCAGTTACTCCTCTGGCCGCTACGAAAAACTGTTTTTT; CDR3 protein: CASSYSSGRYEKLFF
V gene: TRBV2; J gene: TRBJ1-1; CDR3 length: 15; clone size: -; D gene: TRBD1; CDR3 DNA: TGTGCCAGCAGGGACCCCGGGACAGCGAACACTGAAGCTTTCTTT; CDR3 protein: CASRDPGTANTEAFF
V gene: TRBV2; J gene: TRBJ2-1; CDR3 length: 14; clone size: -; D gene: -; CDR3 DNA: TGTGCCAGCAGTAACCTAGGGATGGTCGACGAGCAGTTCTTC; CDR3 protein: CASSNLGMVDEQFF
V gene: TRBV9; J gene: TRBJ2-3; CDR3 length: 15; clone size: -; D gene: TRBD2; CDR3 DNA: TGTGCCAGCAGCCCCCTGGGGCGGGAGTCAGATACGCAGTATTTT; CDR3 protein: CASSPLGRESDTQYF
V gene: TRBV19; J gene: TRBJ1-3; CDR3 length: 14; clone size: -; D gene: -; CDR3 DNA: TGTGCCAGTAGGGACACCGGCTCTGGAAACACCATATATTTT; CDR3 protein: CASRDTGSGNTIYF
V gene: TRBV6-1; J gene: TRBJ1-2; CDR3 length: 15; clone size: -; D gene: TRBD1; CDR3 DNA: TGTGCCAGCAGTGAAGCTGGACAGGGAACTTACGGCTACACCTTC; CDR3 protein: CASSEAGQGTYGYTF
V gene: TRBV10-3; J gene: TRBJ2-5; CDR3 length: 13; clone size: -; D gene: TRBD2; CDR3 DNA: TGTGCCATCAGTGGGACTAGCGATGAGACCCAGTACTTC; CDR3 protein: CAISGTSDETQYF
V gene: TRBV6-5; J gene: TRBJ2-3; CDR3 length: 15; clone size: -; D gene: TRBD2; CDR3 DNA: TGTGCCAGCAGTTACAGGCGGGAGGCAGGAGATACGCAGTATTTT; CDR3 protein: CASSYRREAGDTQYF
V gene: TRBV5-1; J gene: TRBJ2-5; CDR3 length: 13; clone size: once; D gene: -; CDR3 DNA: TGCGCCAGCAGCTTGGTCGGGCGGGAGACCCAGTACTTC; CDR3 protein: CASSLVGRETQYF
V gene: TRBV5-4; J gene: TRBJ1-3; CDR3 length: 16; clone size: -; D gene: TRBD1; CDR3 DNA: TGTGCCAGCAGCTTGGTACAGGGGGCCTCCGGAAACACCATATATTTT; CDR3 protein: CASSLVQGASGNTIYF
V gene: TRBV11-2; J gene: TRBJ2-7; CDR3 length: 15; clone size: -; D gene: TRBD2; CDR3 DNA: TGTGCCGGCAGAACTAGCGGCGGGAGCTCCTACGAGCAGTACTTC; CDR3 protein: CAGRTSGGSSYEQYF
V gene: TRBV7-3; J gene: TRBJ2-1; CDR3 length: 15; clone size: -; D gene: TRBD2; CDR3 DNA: TGTGCCAGCAGCCCGTCTAGCGGGACCCTCAATGAGCAGTTCTTC; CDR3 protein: CASSPSSGTLNEQFF
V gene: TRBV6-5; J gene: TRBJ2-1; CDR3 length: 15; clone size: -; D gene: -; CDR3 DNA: TGTGCCAGCAGTTACTCCGGCGGCTCGTACAATGAGCAGTTCTTC; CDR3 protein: CASSYSGGSYNEQFF
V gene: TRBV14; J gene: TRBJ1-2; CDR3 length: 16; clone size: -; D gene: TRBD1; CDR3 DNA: TGTGCCAGCAGCCAAGCAGGAGGGACAGGGTCTCGTGGCTACACCTTC; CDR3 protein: CASSQAGGTGSRGYTF
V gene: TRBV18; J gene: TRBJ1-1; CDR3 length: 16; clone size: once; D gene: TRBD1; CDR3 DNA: TGTGCCAGCTCACCACCCAGGACAGGGTTGAACACTGAAGCTTTCTTT; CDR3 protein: CASSPPRTGLNTEAFF
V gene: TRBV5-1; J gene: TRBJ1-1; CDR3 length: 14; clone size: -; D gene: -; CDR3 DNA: TGCGCCAGCAGCTTCGGGACACAAGGGACTGAAGCTTTCTTT; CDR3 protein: CASSFGTQGTEAFF
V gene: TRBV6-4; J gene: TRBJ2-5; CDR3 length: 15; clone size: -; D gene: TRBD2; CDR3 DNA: TGTGCCAGCGCAGCTACTAGCGGGGTGCAAGAGACCCAGTACTTC; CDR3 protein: CASAATSGVQETQYF
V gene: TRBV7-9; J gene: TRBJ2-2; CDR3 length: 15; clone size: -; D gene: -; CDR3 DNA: TGTGCCAGCAGCTTAGGGGTTTTGCCTACCGGGGAGCTGTTTTTT; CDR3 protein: CASSLGVLPTGELFF
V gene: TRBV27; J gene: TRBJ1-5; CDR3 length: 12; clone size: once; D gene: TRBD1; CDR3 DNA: TGTGCCAGCAGACAGGGGAATCAGCCCCAGCATTTT; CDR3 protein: CASRQGNQPQHF
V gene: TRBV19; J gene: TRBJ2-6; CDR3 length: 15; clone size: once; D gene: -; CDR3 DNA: TGTGCCAGTAGAGAATGGGGGGCTGGGGCCAACGTCCTGACTTTC; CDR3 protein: CASREWGAGANVLTF
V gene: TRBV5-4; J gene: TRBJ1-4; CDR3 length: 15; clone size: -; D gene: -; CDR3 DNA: TGTGCCAGCAGCCTTGCGGGCGACTCGAGGGAAAAACTGTTTTTT; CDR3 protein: CASSLAGDSREKLFF
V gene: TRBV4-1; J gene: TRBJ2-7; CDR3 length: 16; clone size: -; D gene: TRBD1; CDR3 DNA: TGCGCCAGCAGCCAAGTAACAGGGGTAGAACTCTACGAGCAGTACTTC; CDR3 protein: CASSQVTGVELYEQYF
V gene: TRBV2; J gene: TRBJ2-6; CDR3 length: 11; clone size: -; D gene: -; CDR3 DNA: TGTGCCAGCGTAGGGGCCAACGTCCTGACTTTC; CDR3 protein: CASVGANVLTF
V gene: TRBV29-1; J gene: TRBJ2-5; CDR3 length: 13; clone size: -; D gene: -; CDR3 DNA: TGCAGCGTTGATTCGAGTTCTCAAGAAACCCAGTACTTC; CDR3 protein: CSVDSSSQETQYF
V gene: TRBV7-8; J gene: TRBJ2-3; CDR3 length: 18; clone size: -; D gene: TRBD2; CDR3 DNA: TGTGCCAGCAGCTTAGCGCGAGTTAGCGGGAGGATCGCAGATACGCAGTATTTT; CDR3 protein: CASSLARVSGRIADTQYF
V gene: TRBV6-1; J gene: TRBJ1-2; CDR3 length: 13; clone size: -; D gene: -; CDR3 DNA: TGTGCCAGCAACCCGGGCCGTGGCTATGGCTACACCTTC; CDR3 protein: CASNPGRGYGYTF
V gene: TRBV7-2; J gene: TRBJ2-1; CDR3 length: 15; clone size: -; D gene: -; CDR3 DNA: TGTGCCAGCACGGGAAGGAAAAGCTCCTACAATGAGCAGTTCTTC; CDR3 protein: CASTGRKSSYNEQFF
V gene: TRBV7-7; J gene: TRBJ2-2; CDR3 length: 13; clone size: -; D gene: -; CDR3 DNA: TGTGCCAGCAGCCCTAGGAGGACCGGGGAGCTGTTTTTT; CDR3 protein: CASSPRRTGELFF
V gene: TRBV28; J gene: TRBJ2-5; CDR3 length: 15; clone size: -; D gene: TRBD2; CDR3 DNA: TGTGCCAGCAGTTTATCGCTAGCGGTCCAAGAGACCCAGTACTTC; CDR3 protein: CASSLSLAVQETQYF
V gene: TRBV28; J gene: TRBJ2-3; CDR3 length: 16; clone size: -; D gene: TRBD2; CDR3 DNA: TGTGCCAGCAGGGCCCACCGGGGGGTGGTGACAGATACGCAGTATTTT; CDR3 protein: CASRAHRGVVTDTQYF
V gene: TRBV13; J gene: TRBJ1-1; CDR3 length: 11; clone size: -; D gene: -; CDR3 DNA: TGTGCCAGCAGCCGTGCTGGTGAAGCTTTCTTT; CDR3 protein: CASSRAGEAFF
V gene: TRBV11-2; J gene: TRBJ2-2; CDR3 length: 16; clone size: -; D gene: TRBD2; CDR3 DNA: TGTGCCAGCAGCTTTGGAGACGGGAGGATGTCCGGGGAGCTGTTTTTT; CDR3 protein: CASSFGDGRMSGELFF
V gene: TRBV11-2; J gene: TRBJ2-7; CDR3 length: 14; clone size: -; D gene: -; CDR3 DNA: TGTGCCAGCAGCTTAGACGGGACCGATAGCGAGCAGTACTTC; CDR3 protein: CASSLDGTDSEQYF
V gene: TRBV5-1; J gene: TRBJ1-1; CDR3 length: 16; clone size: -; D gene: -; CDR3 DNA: TGCGCCAGCAGCTTGGCCTGGACAGCCAGGAACACTGAAGCTTTCTTT; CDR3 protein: CASSLAWTARNTEAFF
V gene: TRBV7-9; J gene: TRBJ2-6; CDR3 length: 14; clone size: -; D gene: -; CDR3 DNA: TGTGCCAGCAGCTCAGGGACTGGGGCCAACGTCCTGACTTTC; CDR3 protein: CASSSGTGANVLTF
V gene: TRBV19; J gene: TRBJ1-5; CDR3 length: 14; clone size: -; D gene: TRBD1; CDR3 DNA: TGTGCCAGTACGGGACAGGGTTATTCTCAGCCCCAGCATTTT; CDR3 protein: CASTGQGYSQPQHF
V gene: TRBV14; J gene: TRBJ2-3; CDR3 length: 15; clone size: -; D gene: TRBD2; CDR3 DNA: TGTGCCAGCAGCCCGCGGGAGAGCGGTGGTGGTACGCAGTATTTT; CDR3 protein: CASSPRESGGGTQYF
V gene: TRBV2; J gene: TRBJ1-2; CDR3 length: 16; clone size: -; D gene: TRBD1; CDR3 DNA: TGTGCCAGCAGGGAAGGGACAGCTCCAGACCTCTATGGCTACACCTTC; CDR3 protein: CASREGTAPDLYGYTF
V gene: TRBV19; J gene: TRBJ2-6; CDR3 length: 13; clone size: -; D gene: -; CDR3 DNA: TGTGCCACCCGGGGGCCTGGGGCCAACGTCCTGACTTTC; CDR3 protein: CATRGPGANVLTF
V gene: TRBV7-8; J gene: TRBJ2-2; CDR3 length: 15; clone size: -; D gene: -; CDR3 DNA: TGTGCCAGCAGCCGAGTGAGGACAGACACCGGGGAGCTGTTTTTT; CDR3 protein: CASSRVRTDTGELFF
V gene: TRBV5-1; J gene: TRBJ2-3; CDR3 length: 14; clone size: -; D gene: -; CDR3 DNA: TGCGCCAGCAGCTTGGCTAGCGAGGCAGATACGCAGTATTTT; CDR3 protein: CASSLASEADTQYF
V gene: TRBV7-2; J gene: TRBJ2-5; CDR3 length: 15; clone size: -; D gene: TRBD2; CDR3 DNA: TGTGCCAGCAGTCGGACTAGTTCCCTTGTTGAGACCCAGTACTTC; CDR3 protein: CASSRTSSLVETQYF
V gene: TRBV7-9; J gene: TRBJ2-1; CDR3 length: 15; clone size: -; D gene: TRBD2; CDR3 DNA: TGTGCCAGCAGCTCGCTAGCGGATTACTCGGCTGAGCAGTTCTTC; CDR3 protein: CASSSLADYSAEQFF
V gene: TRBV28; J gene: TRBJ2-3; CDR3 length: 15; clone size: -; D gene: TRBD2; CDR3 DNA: TGTGCCAGCAGCCGCCGGGCGGGAGATAGAGATACGCAGTATTTT; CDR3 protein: CASSRRAGDRDTQYF
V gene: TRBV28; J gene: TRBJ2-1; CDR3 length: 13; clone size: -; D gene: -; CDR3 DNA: TGTGCCAGCAGTTTAGGGGGCGGGAATGAGCAGTTCTTC; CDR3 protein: CASSLGGGNEQFF